The TCR beta chain under discussion was sequenced for a study of shared T cell receptors in the human thymus. Method: immunoSEQ multiplex PCR; TCRdb's copy keeps in-frame clones and lacks some. The sample yields under 450,000 clones, approximately 95% seen once. The CDR3 consists of 14 residues. Germline CDR1 reads SEHNR; CDR2 reads FQNEAQ (reference sequence). The J segment lost 5 bases and the V segment lost 3 bases, leaving 5 bases of the junction unmatched. The clonotype originates from a human donor. Material: thymocytes. The chain is built from TRBV7-9 and TRBJ2-7, with 9 bases lining up with TRBD2. As DNA, the CDR3 is TGTGCCAGCAGCTTTAGCGGGAGAATCCACGAGCAGTACTTC. Its protein product is CASSFSGRIHEQYF.